This T cell receptor (beta chain) was profiled in a study of T-cell memory formation after mild COVID-19. The sample holds a few counts of this clonotype. MiXCR, applied by TCRdb to the 5' RACE reads, yields one record per CDR3 protein. Counted here are 270,000 or so distinct CDR3 sequences, around 17% occurring once; the ten biggest clones make up under 25%. The sequence came from a man aged 18-30 years who had mild COVID-19 (a few samples of this study predate the infection). Cell type and time point are not known. Sequenced: PBMCs or a T cell subset sorted from them (not recorded which).

CDR3 sequence (DNA): TGTGCCACCAGTGATCCTGGACAGGGTGATGAAAAACTGTTTTTT. This sequence encodes CATSDPGQGDEKLFF. This rearrangement joins TRBV24-1 to TRBJ1-4; 8 bases align to TRBD1. Per germline, CDR1 KGHDR and CDR2 SFDVKD. The V gene end was trimmed by 3 bases and the J gene end by 6 bases; junction bases not matched to a gene: 5. CDR3 length: 15 amino acids.